This T cell receptor (beta chain) is from a study of OX40 agonist ivuxolimab in advanced cancers. Study-wide context: Prior therapy, whether anti-PD-1, anti-PD-L1 or anti-CTLA-4, was allowed, and about 39% had some.

This CDR3 spans 17 amino acids. After removal of 2 bases from V and 5 bases from J, the junction contained 16 bases not matched to a gene. CDR1 and CDR2 (germline): SGHNT, YYREEE (reference sequence). Concerning this clone: Its antigen is currently unknown.

Findings and limits, study-wide: Clonal expansion was seen in CD4+ and CD8+ blood T cells by week 6 at 0.1 to 3.0 mg/kg.

Assay: immunoSEQ multiplex PCR; the TCRdb copy retains only in-frame clones and omits some. The sample holds about 63,000 clones, 90% to 95% seen once. The clonotype was recovered from an adult with an advanced solid tumor such as melanoma, head and neck, liver or kidney cancer. The chain uses TRBV5-4 and TRBJ2-7; TRBD2 matches at 7 bases. The sequencing here drew on CD4+ or CD8+ T cells sorted from blood, taken in a trial of the OX40 agonist ivuxolimab. The CDR3 DNA reads TGTGCCAGCAGCTTTCGGCAGGGTGGCGGGAGAACCCACGAGCAGTACTTC. Translated, it gives CASSFRQGGGRTHEQYF.